This TCR beta chain is from a study of cytomegalovirus exposure and HLA in healthy donors. Notes on the study in general: Researchers catalogued about 150 TCR beta chains as cytomegalovirus-associated.

To note about this clone: Its antigen is not identified.

Measured with immunoSEQ multiplex PCR; TCRdb has only the in-frame clones, and not every one. The data show approximately 180,000 clones, 86% seen once. The CDR3 has 14 amino acids. V shed 7 bases and J 8 bases; nucleotides not matched to a gene: 9. CDR1 is SNHLY, CDR2 FYNNEI, per germline. The TCR sequence derives from a man between 18 and 35 years old in good health and CMV-seropositive. V is TRBV2 and J is TRBJ2-2, with 8 positions matching TRBD2. Sequenced material: PBMCs. The CDR3 sequence: CASTTGTRTGELFF. The CDR3 DNA is TGTGCCAGCACTACCGGGACTAGAACTGGGGAGCTGTTTTTT.